The 23 T cell receptor beta chains given below trace back to one sample, sequenced in a study of blood T cell repertoires in COVID-19. Data came from immunoSEQ multiplex PCR; TCRdb stores just in-frame clones and leaves some out. Of some 100,000 clones in the sample, about 74% were seen once. The sequenced sample was peripheral blood. These receptors were collected from a man between 65 and 80 years old with acute or convalescent COVID-19.

This clone came up many times. The chain employs TRBV10-3 and TRBJ1-1, with TRBD1 matching 8 bases. Germline CDR1 reads ENHRY; CDR2 reads SYGVKD. This CDR3 is built from 13 residues. The trim removed 8 bases at V and 4 bases at J, leaving 6 bases unmatched. The CDR3 loop reads CAIGGQGGTEAFF. The CDR3 coding sequence is TGTGCCATCGGAGGACAGGGAGGCACTGAAGCTTTCTTT.

This chain joins TRBV6-2 or TRBV6-3 and TRBJ2-1; weak D call: TRBD1 (6 bases). This CDR3 is 14 amino acids long. Germline V gene lookup returns CDR1 MNHEY and CDR2 SVGEGT. V dropped 5 bases and J dropped 3 bases, with 11 bases sitting between them. Here the CDR3 reads CASSRQAIYNEQFF. The CDR3 DNA reads TGTGCCAGCAGTAGACAGGCCATCTACAATGAGCAGTTCTTC.

The gene calls are TRBV5-1 and TRBJ2-1; 15 nucleotides agree with TRBD2. This CDR3 contains 15 residues. Trimming at V came to 4 bases and at J to 7 bases, leaving 3 bases not matched to a gene. Looked up from germline, CDR1 is SGHRS and CDR2 is YFSETQ. The CDR3 coding sequence is TGCGCCAGCAGCCCCGGGACTAGCGGGAGGAATGAGCAGTTCTTC. This gives the protein CASSPGTSGRNEQFF. Combining the CDR3 with reference TRBV5-1 and TRBJ2-1 gives the whole variable domain KAGVTQTPRYLIKTRGQQVTLSCSPISGHRSVSWYQQTPGQGLQFLFEYFSETQRNKGNFPGRFSGRQFSNSRSEMNVSTLELGDSALYLCASSPGTSGRNEQFFGPGTRLTVL.

In DNA, the CDR3 is TGTGCCAGCAGTGGACAGGGTAGCGAAAAACTGTTTTTT. As protein: CASSGQGSEKLFF. The chain combines TRBV6-2 or TRBV6-3 with TRBJ1-4; the match to TRBD1 covers 8 bases. With 5 bases clipped from V and 8 bases from J, the junction kept 4 bases outside the gene matches. The CDR3 length is 13 residues. Germline CDR1 reads MNHEY; CDR2 reads SVGEGT.

This clone is a singleton in its sample. This chain uses TRBV2 with TRBJ2-3, with 9 bases that match TRBD1. The V and J ends lost 10 bases and 4 bases, in that order; junction bases with no gene match: 9. Germline V gives CDR1 SNHLY, CDR2 FYNNEI. The CDR3 extends over 14 amino acids. CDR3 nucleotide sequence: TGTGCCAACAGGGGGGACAGGGTTGCAGATACGCAGTATTTT. This codes for CANRGDRVADTQYF.

The V and J genes are TRBV28 and TRBJ1-5; 9 positions agree with TRBD1. The CDR3 totals 15 residues. The ends lost 7 bases at V and 1 base at J; junction bases unmatched: 5. CDR1 and CDR2 from the germline V gene are MDHEN and SYDVKM. The CDR3 region is CASNLGQGSNQPQHF. CDR3 in DNA: TGTGCCAGCAACTTAGGACAGGGGAGCAATCAGCCCCAGCATTTT.

V usage is TRBV7-9 and J usage is TRBJ2-5, with a possible D match to TRBD2 (6 bases). Germline V gene lookup returns CDR1 SEHNR and CDR2 FQNEAQ (reference sequence). The CDR3 sequence is 13 residues long. V was trimmed by 5 bases and J by 5 bases, leaving 12 bases between them. CDR3 nucleotides: TGTGCCAGCAGCCGACTAGTTTTCGAGACCCAGTACTTC. Residues: CASSRLVFETQYF.

The chain employs TRBV7-2 and TRBJ1-1; TRBD1 is a possible D gene (6 bases). This CDR3 has 13 amino acids. Germline CDR1 reads SGHTA; CDR2 reads FQGNSA. V dropped 4 bases and J dropped 1 base, with 7 bases sitting between them. The CDR3 DNA sequence: TGTGCCAGCAGCTGGGGACAGAACACTGAAGCTTTCTTT. Translating gives CASSWGQNTEAFF.

The chain is built from TRBV24-1 and TRBJ1-2; 7 nucleotides match TRBD1. The J segment lost 7 bases and the V segment lost 5 bases, leaving 12 bases of the junction unmatched. This CDR3 is 15 amino acids long. Germline CDR1 KGHDR, CDR2 SFDVKD. This CDR3 is CATSGLGTEFSGYTF. In DNA form, the CDR3 reads TGTGCCACCAGTGGCCTCGGGACAGAGTTTAGTGGCTACACCTTC.

This clone was recorded a few times. The rearrangement joins TRBV7-2 to TRBJ2-7; D is possibly TRBD2 (5 bases). V lost 1 base and J 3 bases, leaving 10 bases between the germline ends. Germline V gives CDR1 SGHTA, CDR2 FQGNSA. This CDR3 region has 14 residues. The CDR3 region is CASSLGSGDYEQYF. The CDR3 bases are TGTGCCAGCAGCTTAGGATCCGGGGACTACGAGCAGTACTTC.

This clone was seen once. The chain has TRBV5-4 and TRBJ2-5; D perhaps matches TRBD2 (7 bases). Between the trimmed V and J ends, which lost 3 bases and 5 bases, there was a span of 23 bases. Germline CDR1 SGHNT, CDR2 YYREEE (reference sequence). This CDR3 has 17 amino acids. This chain's CDR3 is CASSSGGGHKGRETQYF. CDR3 sequence (DNA): TGTGCCAGCAGCTCCGGCGGGGGCCATAAGGGGAGGGAGACCCAGTACTTC.

The chain carries TRBV7-3 and TRBJ1-1, with D perhaps matching TRBD1 (5 bases). The CDR3 runs 15 residues. Germline CDR1 and CDR2: SGHTA and FQGTGA. The V gene lost 3 bases and the J gene lost 0 bases, with 11 bases spanning the gap. CDR3 in amino acids: CASSFIDRLNTEAFF. The CDR3 DNA sequence: TGTGCCAGCAGCTTTATAGACAGACTGAACACTGAAGCTTTCTTT.

The V and J genes are TRBV7-9 and TRBJ2-7, with 9 bases matching TRBD1. J gave up 3 bases and V 1 base, and 16 bases lay outside the gene matches. Germline V CDR1 and CDR2: SEHNR, FQNEAQ (reference sequence). CDR3 length: 19 residues. The CDR3 here is CASSLGARDRAHFLYEQYF. CDR3 DNA: TGTGCCAGCAGCTTAGGGGCCCGGGACAGGGCCCATTTCCTCTACGAGCAGTACTTC.

V usage is TRBV7-3 and J usage is TRBJ2-1, with 9 bases fitting TRBD1. Germline trimming cut 5 bases from V and 4 bases from J; bases unmatched to any gene: 6. The CDR3 consists of 15 residues. Germline CDR1 reads SGHTA; CDR2 reads FQGTGA. The CDR3: CASSPGDRDYNEQFF. The CDR3, as DNA: TGTGCCAGCAGCCCGGGGGACAGGGATTACAATGAGCAGTTCTTC.

This chain links TRBV24-1 with TRBJ2-1; D is uncertain. Trimming cost V 5 bases and J 6 bases, with 10 bases left between them. Germline V gene sequence: CDR1 KGHDR, CDR2 SFDVKD. This CDR3 has 13 residues. CDR3: CATSGYQINEQFF. The CDR3 nucleotides read TGTGCCACCAGTGGGTATCAGATCAATGAGCAGTTCTTC.

In DNA form, the CDR3 reads TGTGCCAGCAGCTCCCGGACAGTGAACACTGAAGCTTTCTTT. Encoded protein: CASSSRTVNTEAFF. J is TRBJ1-1 and V is TRBV7-9; maybe TRBD1 (6 bases). The CDR3 loop spans 14 amino acids. Germline loops: CDR1 SEHNR, CDR2 FQNEAQ (reference sequence). With 4 bases removed from V and 0 bases from J, the gap between germline ends came to 9 bases.

The gene calls are TRBV11-2 and TRBJ2-5; D remains unclear. This CDR3 is 12 amino acids long. V lost 2 bases and J 2 bases, leaving 3 bases between the germline ends. Germline CDR1 and CDR2: SGHAT and FQNNGV. The CDR3 DNA follows: TGTGCCAGCAGCTTACTACAAGAGACCCAGTACTTC. It specifies CASSLLQETQYF. Looking up the rest from reference TRBV11-2 and TRBJ2-5 gives the full variable domain: EAGVAQSPRYKIIEKRQSVAFWCNPISGHATLYWYQQILGQGPKLLIQFQNNGVVDDSQLPKDRFSAERLKGVDSTLKIQPAKLEDSAVYLCASSLLQETQYFGPGTRLLVL.

The chain uses TRBV6-5 and TRBJ2-3, with 7 bases identical to TRBD1. CDR1 MNHEY and CDR2 SVGAGI come from the germline V gene. This CDR3 is 14 amino acids long. V trimming: 9 bases; J trimming: 0 bases; junction bases outside the gene matches: 6. The CDR3 reads CASKQGFSTDTQYF. The CDR3 nucleotides are TGTGCCAGTAAACAGGGGTTTAGCACAGATACGCAGTATTTT.

This chain joins TRBV7-3 and TRBJ1-2; 11 bases are shared with TRBD1. Germline trimming cut 2 bases from V and 3 bases from J; bases unmatched to any gene: 5. The CDR3 runs to 16 residues. In germline, CDR1 is SGHTA, CDR2 FQGTGA. In nucleotides, the CDR3 is TGTGCCAGCAGCTTATACGGGGGACAGGGGGACTATGGCTACACCTTC. This sequence encodes CASSLYGGQGDYGYTF.

The gene calls are TRBV19 and TRBJ1-2; maybe TRBD1 (6 bases). Per germline, CDR1 LNHDA and CDR2 SQIVND (reference sequence). With 3 bases removed from V and 3 bases from J, the gap between germline ends came to 17 bases. The CDR3 length is 16 residues. This chain's CDR3 is CASSIPGTLAYYGYTF. The DNA of the CDR3 is TGTGCCAGTAGTATCCCCGGGACACTGGCTTACTATGGCTACACCTTC.

The J gene is TRBJ2-7, the V gene TRBV5-3; D is undetermined. TRBV5-3 is annotated as an ORF whose role is uncertain. The CDR3 has 12 residues. V gave up 0 bases and J gave up 7 bases, with 8 bases separating them. CDR3 in DNA: TGTGCCAGAAGCTTGGTTTATCCGGAGCAGTACTTC. Translating gives CARSLVYPEQYF.

This clone occurred many times. The V and J genes are TRBV19 and TRBJ2-7, with 8 bases fitting TRBD2. CDR1 is LNHDA, CDR2 SQIVND, per germline (reference sequence). V gave up 5 bases and J gave up 4 bases; unmatched junction bases: 7. This CDR3 is 14 amino acids long. The CDR3 here is CASSEGLGRYEQYF. The CDR3 DNA follows: TGTGCCAGTAGTGAGGGACTAGGAAGGTACGAGCAGTACTTC.

V is TRBV6-5 and J is TRBJ1-1; D not resolved. Trimming stripped 4 bases from V and 0 bases from J, with 12 bases between. The CDR3 is made up of 15 amino acids. Germline V lookup: CDR1 MNHEY, CDR2 SVGAGI. The CDR3 DNA follows: TGTGCCAGCAGTTCCGGGATAGGTATGAACACTGAAGCTTTCTTT. Amino acids: CASSSGIGMNTEAFF.